The entry that follows covers one TCR beta chain sequence. Repertoires were generated with immunoSEQ multiplex PCR, while TCRdb's copy carries only in-frame clones and drops some. The sample includes 60,000 or so clones, 94% seen only once; the top ten take 1.5% to 2%. The data stem from a study of preoperative IRX-2 immunotherapy in early breast cancer. Germline V CDR1 and CDR2: KGHSY, FQNENV. This CDR3 spans 17 amino acids. J was trimmed by 5 bases and V by 1 base; bases with no gene match: 11. The treatment is: preoperative locoregional IRX-2 cytokine immunotherapy. Patients received preoperative, locoregional IRX-2 cytokine immunotherapy in a phase Ib study.

The chain recombines TRBV16 with TRBJ1-1; 9 nucleotides agree with TRBD1. The source is a human donor with breast cancer. Sampling took place from a patient treated with IRX-2 immunotherapy. The CDR3: CASSQYQHRGPRTEAFF. Here the CDR3 DNA reads TGTGCCAGCAGCCAATACCAGCACAGGGGGCCCCGAACTGAAGCTTTCTTT.